This record concerns one T cell receptor beta chain sequence. CDR1 is LNHDA, CDR2 SQIVND, per germline (reference sequence). This CDR3 comprises 15 residues. The V and J ends lost 4 bases and 6 bases respectively, with 16 bases between them. The table came from immunoSEQ multiplex PCR; TCRdb's copy has only in-frame clones and leaves some out. The repertoire consists of fewer than 200,000 clones, with 80% to 90% occurring once and the leading ten covering roughly an eighth. This sample was taken from a study of blood T cell repertoires in COVID-19. About the research overall: PBMCs, B-cell-depleted T cells, or T cells provided the cDNA or gDNA that made up the material.

This sequence joins TRBV19 and TRBJ1-5, with a possible D match to TRBD1 (5 bases). The sample taken for sequencing was peripheral blood. This TCR was sampled from a woman in her 70s with COVID-19, enrolled during active disease. Written as DNA, the CDR3 is TGTGCCAGTAGTACGGGACGGGGGAAGGGTCAGCCCCAGCATTTT. Translation gives CASSTGRGKGQPQHF. Full variable domain (rest looked up from reference TRBV19 and TRBJ1-5): DGGITQSPKYLFRKEGQNVTLSCEQNLNHDAMYWYRQDPGQGLRLIYYSQIVNDFQKGDIAEGYSVSREKKESFPLTVTSAQKNPTAFYLCASSTGRGKGQPQHFGDGTRLSIL.